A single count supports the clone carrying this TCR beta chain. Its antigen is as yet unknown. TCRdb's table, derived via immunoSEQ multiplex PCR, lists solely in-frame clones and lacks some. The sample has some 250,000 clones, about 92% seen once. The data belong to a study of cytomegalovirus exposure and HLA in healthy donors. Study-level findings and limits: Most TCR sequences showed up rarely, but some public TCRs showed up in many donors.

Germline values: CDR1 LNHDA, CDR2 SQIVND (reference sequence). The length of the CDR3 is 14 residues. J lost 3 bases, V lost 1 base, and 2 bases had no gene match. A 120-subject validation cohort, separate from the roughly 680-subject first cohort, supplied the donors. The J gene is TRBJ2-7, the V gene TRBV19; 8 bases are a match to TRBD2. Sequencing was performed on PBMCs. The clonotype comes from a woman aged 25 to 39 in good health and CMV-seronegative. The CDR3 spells CASSIAGGHYEQYF. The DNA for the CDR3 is TGTGCCAGTAGTATAGCGGGAGGGCACTACGAGCAGTACTTC.